This TCR beta chain comes out of a study of T-cell reconstitution after alpha-beta-depleted transplantation in children. Unique molecular identifiers were used in preparing the TCRbeta library. TCRdb used MiXCR to reprocess the PCR reads, holding one entry per CDR3 protein. This sample yields 600,000 to 800,000 distinct CDR3 sequences, of which roughly 14% are seen a single time; 0.65% to 0.9% belongs to the top ten. Whole-study results and caveats: When one year had passed after transplant, most T-cell counts and diversity came from newly produced T cells. Recipient T cells and thymic progenitors that survived were the source of the high TCRbeta diversity seen at day 60 in some patients. Approximately two months post-transplant, alpha-beta T cells reportedly originated from several hundred expanded graft clones.

This clonotype occurred many times. Its target is not known. The V segment lost 6 bases and the J segment 5 bases; nucleotides outside the gene matches: 7. This CDR3 spans 13 amino acids. Germline CDR1 reads DFQATT; CDR2 reads SNEGSKA (reference sequence). Sample: PBMCs, taken before TCRalphabeta/CD19-depleted stem cell transplant. The J gene is TRBJ1-1, the V gene TRBV20-1; 9 bases align to TRBD1. This TCR was recovered from a girl aged 2 to 9 with congenital amegakaryocytic thrombocytopenia, due to receive a stem cell transplant. CDR3: CSARTGEGTEAFF. The CDR3 nucleotides are TGCAGTGCAAGGACAGGGGAGGGGACTGAAGCTTTCTTT.